These 8 T cell receptor beta chains were all obtained from the same sample, sequenced in a study of cytomegalovirus exposure and HLA in healthy donors. This PCR relied on a set of 60 Vbeta primers and 13 Jbeta primers. Profiling relied on immunoSEQ multiplex PCR, and the TCRdb table lists in-frame clones only, not all of them. Of under 200,000 clones detected, 70% to 80% appear once; the ten largest clones hold about 1.3%. The sample consisted of PBMCs. Every receptor here comes from a man aged 60 to 75 in good health and CMV-seronegative.

This chain joins TRBV5-4 and TRBJ1-2; TRBD1 matches 9 bases. This CDR3 contains 17 residues. Germline CDR1 is SGHNT and CDR2 is YYREEE (reference sequence). Trimming took 4 bases from V and 5 from J; bases not matched to a gene: 15. CDR3 residues: CASSPRDRVTAGYGYTF. CDR3 nucleotides: TGTGCCAGCAGCCCCCGGGACAGGGTCACCGCCGGGTATGGCTACACCTTC.

This CDR3 reads CASQPLTTVHEQYF. The CDR3 nucleotides are TGTGCCAGCCAGCCATTGACTACGGTCCACGAGCAGTACTTC. V is TRBV6-1 and J is TRBJ2-7, with D perhaps matching TRBD2 (5 bases). CDR3 length: 14 residues. Germline V CDR1 and CDR2: MNHNS, SASEGT. The V and J ends lost 8 bases and 5 bases respectively, with 19 bases between them.

The CDR3 nucleotides are TGTGCCTGGGGGAGTGTGTTGAACATTCAGTACTTC. It specifies CAWGSVLNIQYF. This chain connects TRBV30 to TRBJ2-4, with D perhaps matching TRBD2 (5 bases). V lost 5 bases to trimming and J lost 7 bases, with 12 bases between them. Germline CDR1 GTSNPN, CDR2 SVGIG (reference sequence). The CDR3 has 12 amino acids. Together with reference TRBV30 and TRBJ2-4, the CDR3 gives the full variable domain: SQTIHQWPATLVQPVGSPLSLECTVEGTSNPNLYWYRQAAGRGLQLLFYSVGIGQISSEVPQNLSASRPQDRQFILSSKKLLLSDSGFYLCAWGSVLNIQYFGAGTRLSVL.

The chain recombines TRBV18 with TRBJ2-1, with D perhaps TRBD1 (6 bases). V lost 2 bases, J lost 4 bases, and 9 bases lay in between. CDR1 and CDR2 (germline): KGHSH, LQKENI. The CDR3 is 14 residues long. The CDR3 loop reads CASSPTDSYNEQFF. CDR3 sequence (DNA): TGTGCCAGCTCACCAACGGACAGTTACAATGAGCAGTTCTTC.

J is TRBJ1-5 and V is TRBV30, with D uncertain. The CDR3 is made up of 13 amino acids. V was clipped by 4 bases and J by 5 bases, with 12 bases between them. Germline CDR1 is GTSNPN and CDR2 is SVGIG (reference sequence). The CDR3 spells CAWKADLDQPQHF. The CDR3 nucleotides are TGTGCCTGGAAGGCAGACCTAGATCAGCCCCAGCATTTT. Filled out from reference TRBV30 and TRBJ1-5, the complete variable domain reads SQTIHQWPATLVQPVGSPLSLECTVEGTSNPNLYWYRQAAGRGLQLLFYSVGIGQISSEVPQNLSASRPQDRQFILSSKKLLLSDSGFYLCAWKADLDQPQHFGDGTRLSIL.

The chain couples TRBV19 to TRBJ1-1; D may be TRBD1 (6 bases). Germline lookup yields CDR1 LNHDA and CDR2 SQIVND (reference sequence). V was cut by 5 bases and J by 10 bases, with 23 bases left in between. This CDR3 has 15 amino acids. The CDR3, as DNA: TGTGCCAGTAGTCCGGGACAAGGGCCAGAGTTGGGAGCTTTCTTT. It is translated as CASSPGQGPELGAFF. The variable domain in full, completed from reference TRBV19 and TRBJ1-1, reads DGGITQSPKYLFRKEGQNVTLSCEQNLNHDAMYWYRQDPGQGLRLIYYSQIVNDFQKGDIAEGYSVSREKKESFPLTVTSAQKNPTAFYLCASSPGQGPELGAFFGQGTRLTVV.

This clone was counted once. The chain joins TRBV7-8 to TRBJ2-3, with 12 bases identical to TRBD2. V lost 10 bases and J lost 0; bases outside the gene matches: 5. Germline CDR1 SGHVS, CDR2 FQNEAQ. The CDR3 covers 15 residues. The CDR3 bases are TGTGCCATCCCGACTAGCGGGAGTAGCACAGATACGCAGTATTTT. Translation gives CAIPTSGSSTDTQYF. Variable domain in full (rest from reference TRBV7-8 and TRBJ2-3): GAGVSQSPRYKVAKRGQDVALRCDPISGHVSLFWYQQALGQGPEFLTYFQNEAQLDKSGLPSDRFFAERPEGSVSTLKIQRTQQEDSAVYLCAIPTSGSSTDTQYFGPGTRLTVL.

In regard to this clone: Other DNA sequences from this sample encode an identical CDR3 as well. Here the CDR3 DNA reads TGTGCCAGCAGCCCGGGGAAGGGACAGGGCCTGAACACTGAAGCTTTCTTT. It yields the protein CASSPGKGQGLNTEAFF. This rearrangement joins TRBV7-9 to TRBJ1-1; TRBD1 matches at 9 bases. The CDR3 totals 17 residues. CDR1 is SEHNR and CDR2 is FQNEAQ in the germline V gene (reference sequence). With 5 bases clipped from V and 0 bases from J, the junction kept 10 bases outside the gene matches. The full variable domain, its missing parts supplied by reference TRBV7-9 and TRBJ1-1, is DTGVSQNPRHKITKRGQNVTFRCDPISEHNRLYWYRQTLGQGPEFLTYFQNEAQLEKSRLLSDRFSAERPKGSFSTLEIQRTEQGDSAMYLCASSPGKGQGLNTEAFFGQGTRLTVV.